Following are 22 T cell receptor beta chains from one sample sequenced in a study of control samples from healthy donors and cancer patients. This table comes from immunoSEQ multiplex PCR, and its TCRdb copy is limited to in-frame clones, with some not included. This sample has 120,000 to 150,000 clones, with 80% to 95% found just once. Sample: blood. Receptors were obtained from a man younger than 35 in good health.

The gene calls are TRBV5-6 and TRBJ1-1, with D uncertain. Looked up from germline, CDR1 is SGHDT and CDR2 is YYEEEE. The CDR3 is 13 residues long. The V and J ends lost 2 bases and 5 bases respectively, with 10 bases between them. The CDR3 is CASSFFEGTEAFF. CDR3 nucleotides: TGTGCCAGCAGCTTCTTCGAAGGAACTGAAGCTTTCTTT.

This clone was counted between two and nine times. The V gene is TRBV6-6, the J gene TRBJ1-5; TRBD1 agrees at 7 bases. From germline, CDR1 is MNHNY and CDR2 SVGAGI (reference sequence). The CDR3 extends over 16 amino acids. The trim removed 0 bases at V and 5 bases at J, leaving 7 bases unmatched. The CDR3 spells CASSYSSTGRDQPQHF. In DNA, the CDR3 is TGTGCCAGCAGTTACTCATCGACAGGGCGAGATCAGCCCCAGCATTTT.

In its sample, this clone was seen once. The J gene is TRBJ2-7, the V gene TRBV4-2; D possibly corresponds to TRBD1 (6 bases). The CDR3 length is 21 residues. V was shortened by 3 bases and J by 0 bases, with 30 bases between the two germline ends. The germline gives CDR1 LGHNA, CDR2 YNFKEQ. The CDR3 loop reads CASSHHGGNGQPTTFSYEQYF. CDR3 DNA sequence: TGTGCCAGCAGCCATCATGGCGGTAATGGACAGCCAACTACTTTCTCCTACGAGCAGTACTTC.

CDR3 residues: CASSLLASRETQYF. Here the CDR3 DNA reads TGTGCCAGCAGTTTATTAGCCAGTCGGGAGACCCAGTACTTC. This chain joins TRBV28 and TRBJ2-5; D ambiguous. The germline V gene encodes CDR1 MDHEN and CDR2 SYDVKM. Trimming left V 1 base short and J 5 bases short, with 11 bases between. This CDR3 region has 14 residues.

This clone came up once. The V call is TRBV27, the J call TRBJ2-7; D possibly corresponds to TRBD2 (5 bases). Germline loops: CDR1 MNHEY, CDR2 SMNVEV (reference sequence). V was cut by 3 bases and J by 6 bases, with 15 bases left in between. CDR3 length equals 14 residues. CDR3 DNA: TGTGCCAGCAGTTTTGGGCGGGCGGCAAGCGAGCAGTACTTC. It specifies CASSFGRAASEQYF.

The V and J genes are TRBV7-6 and TRBJ2-2; 13 nucleotides line up with TRBD2. Germline V CDR1 and CDR2: SGHVS, FNYEAQ. J was trimmed by 5 bases and V by 5 bases; bases with no gene match: 11. The CDR3 covers 18 residues. CDR3 region: CASSATSGGAIVTGELFF. In DNA, the CDR3 is TGTGCCAGCAGCGCCACTAGCGGGGGGGCCATTGTGACCGGGGAGCTGTTTTTT.

J is TRBJ1-4 and V is TRBV19; D is undetermined. V was clipped by 6 bases and J by 2 bases, with 10 bases between them. The V gene's germline CDR1 is LNHDA and CDR2 SQIVND (reference sequence). The CDR3 has 14 residues. The chain's CDR3 is CASRPSATNEKLFF. CDR3 DNA: TGTGCCAGTAGACCGTCGGCGACTAATGAAAAACTGTTTTTT.

The chain recombines TRBV5-5 with TRBJ1-2; D possibly corresponds to TRBD1 (6 bases). This CDR3 spans 14 amino acids. V was shortened by 0 bases and J by 3 bases, with 9 bases between the two germline ends. CDR1 and CDR2 from the germline V gene are SGHKS and YYEKEE (reference sequence). CDR3 sequence: CASSLAGQDYGYTF. The CDR3 nucleotides are TGTGCCAGCAGCTTGGCGGGACAAGACTATGGCTACACCTTC.

The V gene is TRBV29-1, the J gene TRBJ2-6; TRBD2 is a possible D gene (6 bases). Deletions cut 2 bases from V and 3 bases from J, with 11 bases between. CDR3 length: 15 amino acids. Germline values: CDR1 SQVTM, CDR2 ANQGSEA. For the CDR3, the DNA is TGCAGCGTTGAAAGGCAGGAGGGTGGGGCCAACGTCCTGACTTTC. It translates to CSVERQEGGANVLTF.

The rearrangement uses TRBV7-9 and TRBJ2-7; 9 nucleotides match TRBD1. Germline V gene sequence: CDR1 SEHNR, CDR2 FQNEAQ (reference sequence). Trimming cost V 4 bases and J 1 base; bases outside gene matches: 8. The CDR3 sequence is 16 residues long. The CDR3 DNA reads TGTGCCAGCAGCTCAATTCTGACAGGGGGTTCCTACGAGCAGTACTTC. Protein product: CASSSILTGGSYEQYF.

This clone appeared a single time. The gene calls are TRBV6-5 and TRBJ1-2; D is possibly TRBD1 (5 bases). Trimming pared 2 bases from V and 3 bases from J, leaving 13 bases between. Germline CDR1 MNHEY, CDR2 SVGAGI. This CDR3 is 15 amino acids long. The CDR3 here is CASSYGVGHHYGYTF. CDR3 DNA: TGTGCCAGCAGTTACGGGGTCGGACATCACTATGGCTACACCTTC.

This clone appeared once. The V gene is TRBV27, the J gene TRBJ2-7, with TRBD1 matching over 9 bases. The germline gives CDR1 MNHEY, CDR2 SMNVEV (reference sequence). Losses at the gene ends were 6 bases for V and 3 bases for J; bases not matched to a gene: 9. CDR3 length: 15 residues. The CDR3: CASRLNTGQGYEQYF. The DNA for the CDR3 is TGTGCCAGCAGACTAAATACGGGACAGGGCTACGAGCAGTACTTC.

The chain uses TRBV12-1 and TRBJ2-7. TRBV12-1 is given as a pseudogene. The CDR3 is made up of 15 amino acids. Here the CDR3 DNA reads TGTGCCAGCAGCTTTGCGGCCGGTTTCTTCCACGAGCAGTACTTC. Protein: CASSFAAGFFHEQYF.

The V gene is TRBV9, the J gene TRBJ1-1; D unresolved. The CDR3 covers 14 residues. Trimming pared 0 bases from V and 0 bases from J, leaving 6 bases between. The germline V gene encodes CDR1 SGDLS and CDR2 YYNGEE. Written as DNA, the CDR3 is TGTGCCAGCAGCGTAGTTGCAGTGAACACTGAAGCTTTCTTT. It specifies CASSVVAVNTEAFF.

The gene calls are TRBV12-5 and TRBJ2-2; 7 bases are shared with TRBD1. The V gene end was trimmed by 0 bases and the J gene end by 5 bases; junction bases not matched to a gene: 12. CDR3 length equals 18 residues. Per the germline V gene, CDR1 is LGHNT and CDR2 is FRNRAP. The CDR3 DNA reads as TGTGCTAGTGGTTTGGTCCCTGATGGGGACAGCACGACCGGGGAGCTGTTTTTT. Its protein is CASGLVPDGDSTTGELFF.

CDR3 loop: CASQTGSNTEAFF. Written as DNA, the CDR3 is TGTGCCAGCCAAACAGGGAGCAACACTGAAGCTTTCTTT. This sequence joins TRBV7-3 and TRBJ1-1, with TRBD1 as a possible D gene (6 bases). Trimming pared 8 bases from V and 2 bases from J, leaving 12 bases between. There are 13 residues in the CDR3. The germline V gene has CDR1 SGHTA and CDR2 FQGTGA.

A note on this clone: Other DNA sequences in the same sample also yield this CDR3. The CDR3 DNA is TGTGCCAGCAGCTTAGCGCAAGGTTTAGCAACAGATACGCAGTATTTT. It specifies CASSLAQGLATDTQYF. The V gene is TRBV7-8, the J gene TRBJ2-3; no clear D. The CDR3 contains 16 residues. Germline assignment: CDR1 SGHVS and CDR2 FQNEAQ. V lost 0 bases and J lost 3, with 13 bases in between.

Only one count was recorded for this clone. The chain couples TRBV6-5 to TRBJ2-6; D remains ambiguous. The V gene lost 2 bases and the J gene lost 0 bases, with 5 bases spanning the gap. The CDR3 consists of 15 residues. Germline V lookup: CDR1 MNHEY, CDR2 SVGAGI. This chain's CDR3 is CASSYNPSGANVLTF. In nucleotides, the CDR3 is TGTGCCAGCAGTTACAATCCCTCTGGGGCCAACGTCCTGACTTTC.

The chain combines TRBV2 with TRBJ1-6; D is undetermined. Trimming took off 4 bases at V and 10 bases at J, with 8 bases between the two ends. The CDR3 length is 12 residues. Germline V lookup: CDR1 SNHLY, CDR2 FYNNEI. The CDR3 spells CASSVAGSPLHF. The CDR3 DNA follows: TGTGCCAGCAGTGTCGCGGGGTCACCCCTCCACTTT.

The chain uses TRBV7-9 and TRBJ2-1, with D tentatively TRBD2 (7 bases). The CDR3 loop spans 15 amino acids. The germline V gene has CDR1 SEHNR and CDR2 FQNEAQ (reference sequence). V lost 5 bases, J lost 8 bases, and 19 bases lay in between. DNA of the CDR3: TGTGCCAGCAGCCCTAGGGGGGGGATCTTGGATGAGCAGTTCTTC. Its translation is CASSPRGGILDEQFF.

The chain employs TRBV7-8 and TRBJ1-2; unclear D gene. Looked up from germline, CDR1 is SGHVS and CDR2 is FQNEAQ. Trimming pared 1 base from V and 4 bases from J, leaving 16 bases between. The CDR3 extends over 16 amino acids. The CDR3 loop is CASSLVQEGHSYGYTF. Written as DNA, the CDR3 is TGTGCCAGCAGCTTAGTGCAGGAAGGGCATTCCTATGGCTACACCTTC.

Many counts were recorded for this clone. The sample contains more than one DNA sequence encoding this CDR3. This chain links TRBV6-5 with TRBJ1-1, with D possibly being TRBD1 (5 bases). CDR1 MNHEY and CDR2 SVGAGI come from the germline V gene. The CDR3 contains 15 residues. The V and J ends lost 0 bases and 0 bases respectively, with 8 bases between them. CDR3 DNA sequence: TGTGCCAGCAGTTACTCCAGGGTCCTGAACACTGAAGCTTTCTTT. Its translation is CASSYSRVLNTEAFF.